This TCR beta chain was found in a study of cytomegalovirus exposure and HLA in healthy donors. This PCR relied on a set of 60 Vbeta primers and 13 Jbeta primers. Clones were sequenced by immunoSEQ multiplex PCR, and TCRdb holds only the in-frame ones, with some missing. This sample has 150,000 to 250,000 clones; around three quarters occur once, and the top ten carry 1.5% to 2%. The specimen sequenced was PBMCs. This TCR derives from a man aged 30 to 39 in good health and CMV-seronegative.

CDR3 region: CASPGTGQETQYF. CDR3 in DNA: TGTGCCAGCCCCGGGACAGGCCAAGAGACCCAGTACTTC. V usage is TRBV9 and J usage is TRBJ2-5, with 8 bases matching TRBD1. V shed 7 bases and J 1 base; nucleotides not matched to a gene: 3. The CDR3 runs to 13 residues. Per the germline V gene, CDR1 is SGDLS and CDR2 is YYNGEE.